The rows below give T cell receptor beta chains drawn from one sample of a study of post-analysis software for immune sequencing data. From the PCR reads, TCRdb called clonotypes with MiXCR, one entry per CDR3 protein. The sample lists roughly 430,000 distinct CDR3 sequences, less than 40% occurring once. The sequenced sample consisted of blood. The receptor source for this set is a girl aged 2-10 years with multiple sclerosis. Both conserved end residues are part of each CDR3. Each record gives: D gene, V gene, clone size, J gene, CDR3 protein, CDR3 DNA. A D gene is named only where the DNA matches it firmly. Some rows mark clone size as missing; the rest say once, few, many or name a class of expanded clone.

TRBD2	TRBV20-1	-	TRBJ2-3	CSARTSGGRRDTQYF	TGCAGTGCTCGAACTAGCGGGGGTCGGCGAGATACGCAGTATTTT
-	TRBV6-6	-	TRBJ2-7	CASSYGLGRVYEQYF	TGTGCCAGCAGTTACGGTCTGGGAAGGGTCTACGAGCAGTACTTC
TRBD2	TRBV20-1	-	TRBJ2-7	CSARPSGTYEQYF	TGCAGTGCTAGACCTAGCGGAACCTACGAGCAGTACTTC
-	TRBV6-1	-	TRBJ2-7	CASRPGGRTYEQYF	TGTGCCAGCCGCCCTGGCGGAAGGACGTACGAGCAGTACTTC
-	TRBV7-9	-	TRBJ2-3	CASSLGALGYF	TGTGCCAGCAGCTTAGGGGCGTTAGGGTATTTT
-	TRBV5-5	few	TRBJ2-7	CASRWGTLSPSYEQYF	TGTGCCAGCAGGTGGGGGACCCTCAGTCCCTCTTACGAGCAGTACTTC
-	TRBV20-1	few	TRBJ2-7	CSASYGTAYEQYF	TGCAGTGCTAGCTACGGAACCGCCTACGAGCAGTACTTC
TRBD1	TRBV7-9	-	TRBJ2-7	CASSSLGAGTVGSYEQYF	TGTGCCAGCAGCTCCCTAGGGGCCGGGACAGTGGGATCCTACGAGCAGTACTTC
TRBD2	TRBV28	-	TRBJ2-7	CASSLKASGAYEQYF	TGTGCCAGCAGTTTAAAGGCTAGCGGCGCCTACGAGCAGTACTTC
-	TRBV7-2	few	TRBJ1-2	CASSLSPPSAYGYTF	TGTGCCAGCAGCTTATCACCGCCCTCCGCCTATGGCTACACCTTC
-	TRBV7-8	-	TRBJ2-1	CASSFQDYYEQFF	TGTGCCAGCAGCTTTCAGGACTACTACGAGCAGTTCTTC
-	TRBV14	-	TRBJ2-3	CASSQDGTGLLDTQYF	TGTGCCAGCAGCCAAGACGGGACGGGGCTTTTAGATACGCAGTATTTT
-	TRBV5-4	few	TRBJ2-1	CASSPQGPGEQFF	TGTGCCAGCAGCCCGCAGGGCCCAGGTGAGCAGTTCTTC
-	TRBV5-1	many	TRBJ2-2	CASSPRTWDTGELFF	TGCGCCAGCAGCCCTCGCACTTGGGACACCGGGGAGCTGTTTTTT
TRBD2	TRBV29-1	-	TRBJ2-3	CSVTPSGRYTDTQYF	TGCAGCGTAACCCCTAGCGGGAGATACACAGATACGCAGTATTTT
-	TRBV14	-	TRBJ2-4	CASSQLDLGPAKNIQYF	TGTGCCAGCAGCCAACTTGATCTGGGACCAGCCAAAAACATTCAGTACTTC
TRBD2	TRBV12-5	-	TRBJ2-3	CTSGLGLAGDSDTQYF	TGTACTAGTGGTCTAGGACTAGCGGGGGACTCAGATACGCAGTATTTT
-	TRBV14	-	TRBJ2-3	CASSQFTARTDTQYF	TGTGCCAGCAGCCAATTCACAGCTCGCACAGATACGCAGTATTTT